This entry lists 23 T cell receptor beta chains sequenced from one sample in a study of T cells in tuberculosis. Time point noted: new active TB diagnosis, blood taken before or within 7 days of starting treatment. The protocol was immunoSEQ multiplex PCR, while the TCRdb copy is restricted to in-frame clones and leaves out a portion. The sample lists about 49,000 clones; about 95% were seen once. The sequenced sample was PBMCs, obtained at tuberculosis diagnosis. These receptors all come from an adult with tuberculosis.

J is TRBJ2-3 and V is TRBV9; possibly TRBD2 for D (5 bases). V gave up 2 bases and J gave up 2 bases, with 9 bases separating them. The CDR3 totals 14 residues. CDR1 is SGDLS and CDR2 is YYNGEE in the germline V gene. CDR3 amino acids: CASSVRANTDTQYF. CDR3 in DNA: TGTGCCAGCAGCGTGCGGGCCAACACAGATACGCAGTATTTT.

The J gene is TRBJ2-5, the V gene TRBV5-1; no clear D gene. Trimming stripped 0 bases from V and 4 bases from J, with 13 bases between. Looked up from germline, CDR1 is SGHRS and CDR2 is YFSETQ. This CDR3 has 15 residues. The CDR3 sequence: CASSLEARPGETQYF. As DNA, the CDR3 is TGCGCCAGCAGCTTGGAGGCCAGGCCAGGAGAGACCCAGTACTTC.

This clone was seen just once. V gene TRBV7-8 combines with J gene TRBJ1-3; D gene unclear. The CDR3 runs 15 residues. Germline V gene data show CDR1 as SGHVS and CDR2 as FQNEAQ. V was pared by 5 bases and J by 5 bases, with 16 bases between. CDR3 DNA sequence: TGTGCCAGCAGCCCCGGGTCCGGGGTTCGAAACACCATATATTTT. Its translation is CASSPGSGVRNTIYF.

CDR3 nucleotide sequence: TGTGCCAGCAGCCCCCGCGTAGCGGTAAATACCGGGGAGCTGTTTTTT. Its protein is CASSPRVAVNTGELFF. J is TRBJ2-2 and V is TRBV11-2, with D possibly TRBD2 on 6 matching bases. This CDR3 has 16 residues. Trimming left V 5 bases short and J 5 bases short, with 18 bases between. Germline assignment: CDR1 SGHAT and CDR2 FQNNGV.

The chain carries TRBV19 and TRBJ2-7, with D unresolved. The length of the CDR3 is 13 residues. Germline CDR1 is LNHDA and CDR2 is SQIVND (reference sequence). Trimming took off 1 base at V and 2 bases at J, with 6 bases between the two ends. CDR3 residues: CASSIVAAYEQYF. CDR3 nucleotide sequence: TGTGCCAGTAGTATAGTAGCAGCCTACGAGCAGTACTTC.

The rearrangement links TRBV18 to TRBJ2-3; TRBD2 matches at 8 bases. With V trimmed by 1 base and J by 3 bases, 3 bases remained unmatched. The CDR3 is made up of 15 amino acids. Germline lookup yields CDR1 KGHSH and CDR2 LQKENI. CDR3 loop: CASSPQSGRTDTQYF. In nucleotides, the CDR3 is TGTGCCAGCTCACCACAGAGCGGGAGAACAGATACGCAGTATTTT.

The chain couples TRBV19 to TRBJ1-2; D gene ambiguous. Per germline, CDR1 LNHDA and CDR2 SQIVND (reference sequence). CDR3 length equals 16 residues. Trimming left V 5 bases short and J 4 bases short, with 20 bases between. The CDR3 DNA is TGTGCCAGTAGTGCCGGAGTCCCCAAAGCCCCCTATGGCTACACCTTC. It translates to CASSAGVPKAPYGYTF.

This chain links TRBV27 with TRBJ1-2, with 8 nucleotides matching TRBD1. The CDR3 has 13 residues. Germline CDR1 and CDR2: MNHEY and SMNVEV (reference sequence). Trimming took 6 bases from V and 8 from J; bases not matched to a gene: 8. This chain's CDR3 is CASRPSQGGGYTF. The DNA of the CDR3 is TGTGCCAGCAGACCCTCACAGGGGGGAGGCTACACCTTC.

This chain links TRBV7-9 with TRBJ2-5; D remains unclear. V gave up 6 bases and J gave up 5 bases, with 7 bases separating them. The CDR3 runs 11 residues. CDR1 and CDR2 from the germline V gene are SEHNR and FQNEAQ (reference sequence). The CDR3 DNA sequence: TGTGCCAGCAGTGCGTTGGAGACCCAGTACTTC. It codes for CASSALETQYF.

V usage is TRBV7-2 and J usage is TRBJ2-7, with D tentatively TRBD1 (5 bases). The CDR3 covers 14 residues. Germline V gene data show CDR1 as SGHTA and CDR2 as FQGNSA. The V end was cut by 1 base, the J end by 0 bases, with 7 bases between. The CDR3 sequence is CASSLEQASYEQYF. The CDR3 DNA follows: TGTGCCAGCAGCTTAGAACAGGCCTCCTACGAGCAGTACTTC.

V is TRBV2 and J is TRBJ1-1, with 7 bases identical to TRBD1. CDR1 and CDR2 from the germline V gene are SNHLY and FYNNEI. V shed 5 bases and J 1 base; nucleotides not matched to a gene: 7. This CDR3 is built from 15 residues. DNA for the CDR3: TGTGCCAGCAGTTCTCTGGGACAGCCGAACACTGAAGCTTTCTTT. Protein: CASSSLGQPNTEAFF.

The chain uses TRBV15 and TRBJ2-6; D gene ambiguous. CDR3 size: 16 residues. V was clipped by 0 bases and J by 2 bases, with 8 bases between them. Germline V gene sequence: CDR1 LNHNV, CDR2 YYDKDF (reference sequence). The CDR3 spells CATSRDRSTGANVLTF. The CDR3 nucleotides are TGTGCCACCAGCAGAGATCGGTCCACTGGGGCCAACGTCCTGACTTTC. Full variable domain (outside the CDR3, taken from reference TRBV15 and TRBJ2-6): DAMVIQNPRYQVTQFGKPVTLSCSQTLNHNVMYWYQQKSSQAPKLLFHYYDKDFNNEADTPDNFQSRRPNTSFCFLDIRSPGLGDTAMYLCATSRDRSTGANVLTFGAGSRLTVL.

This clone was counted a single time. V gene TRBV19 combines with J gene TRBJ1-5; 9 bases match TRBD1. The length of the CDR3 is 14 residues. The junction had 8 bases not matched to a gene; V was cut back by 5 bases and J by 9 bases. Germline V gene lookup returns CDR1 LNHDA and CDR2 SQIVND (reference sequence). This chain's CDR3 is CASSGRQGGRPQHF. CDR3 DNA: TGTGCCAGTAGTGGGAGACAGGGGGGGAGGCCCCAGCATTTT.

The rearrangement uses TRBV28 and TRBJ2-7; D is unresolved. The V and J ends lost 3 bases and 3 bases respectively, with 6 bases between them. The CDR3 totals 12 residues. CDR1 and CDR2 from the germline V gene are MDHEN and SYDVKM. This CDR3 is CASSFPFYEQYF. In DNA form, the CDR3 reads TGTGCCAGCAGTTTCCCCTTCTACGAGCAGTACTTC.

The chain links TRBV25-1 to TRBJ1-2; D unresolved. Trimming removed 3 bases from V and 8 bases from J, with 13 bases in between. Looked up from germline, CDR1 is MGHDK and CDR2 is SYGVNS. CDR3 length: 13 residues. DNA for the CDR3: TGTGCCAGCAGTGACCCCTTCATCGGGGGCTACACCTTC. This codes for CASSDPFIGGYTF.

This clone was seen a handful of times. The rearrangement uses TRBV2 and TRBJ1-5; 8 bases agree with TRBD1. The CDR3 has 15 amino acids. The germline CDR1 and CDR2 sequences are SNHLY and FYNNEI. V gave up 4 bases and J gave up 5 bases; unmatched junction bases: 7. The CDR3 loop is CASSGSQGAYQPQHF. CDR3 DNA sequence: TGTGCCAGCAGTGGGAGTCAGGGGGCTTATCAGCCCCAGCATTTT.

A few counts support this clone. The V and J genes are TRBV19 and TRBJ2-3, with 15 bases fitting TRBD2. The junction had 8 bases not matched to a gene; V was cut back by 7 bases and J by 3 bases. The CDR3 runs to 17 residues. Germline V gives CDR1 LNHDA, CDR2 SQIVND (reference sequence). The CDR3, as DNA: TGTGCCAGTAAAGGGACTAGCGGGAGGCTAGCAACAGATACGCAGTATTTT. This sequence encodes CASKGTSGRLATDTQYF.

The V call is TRBV5-4, the J call TRBJ2-7, with TRBD1 matching over 7 bases. CDR1 is SGHNT, CDR2 YYREEE, per germline (reference sequence). This CDR3 has 15 amino acids. Trimming cost V 4 bases and J 4 bases; bases outside gene matches: 11. The DNA for the CDR3 is TGTGCCAGCAGCGTAAGAGGGGGCCAGGGTTACGAGCAGTACTTC. This encodes CASSVRGGQGYEQYF.

The chain recombines TRBV2 with TRBJ2-2; the match to TRBD1 covers 10 bases. Germline values: CDR1 SNHLY, CDR2 FYNNEI. This CDR3 is built from 14 residues. The junction had 3 bases not matched to a gene; V was cut back by 4 bases and J by 7 bases. CDR3 sequence: CASSVGQGYGELFF. CDR3 coding DNA: TGTGCCAGCAGTGTGGGACAGGGGTACGGGGAGCTGTTTTTT.

The J gene is TRBJ2-2, the V gene TRBV4-3; D is uncertain. Trimming pared 6 bases from V and 3 bases from J, leaving 11 bases between. The CDR3 contains 14 residues. CDR1 is LGHNA, CDR2 YSLEER, per germline. CDR3 bases: TGCGCCAGCAGTCGTAAACTGCACACCGGGGAGCTGTTTTTT. It codes for CASSRKLHTGELFF.

The V and J genes are TRBV6-1 and TRBJ1-1, with D perhaps matching TRBD1 (5 bases). Germline V lookup: CDR1 MNHNS, CDR2 SASEGT. CDR3 length: 14 residues. V shed 7 bases and J shed 4 bases, with 16 bases lying between them. The CDR3 DNA sequence: TGTGCCAGCACCCTGGGGGAGGTGGGCACTGAAGCTTTCTTT. This encodes CASTLGEVGTEAFF.

The V and J genes are TRBV5-6 and TRBJ2-2; TRBD2 matches 7 bases. Germline values: CDR1 SGHDT, CDR2 YYEEEE. This CDR3 has 15 residues. V shed 2 bases, J shed 4 bases, and the junction held 5 bases outside the gene matches. CDR3 coding DNA: TGTGCCAGCAGCTTCGCGGGAGTCGGCACCGGGGAGCTGTTTTTT. Its protein product is CASSFAGVGTGELFF.

V is TRBV7-8 and J is TRBJ1-3, with unresolved D. CDR3 size: 16 residues. Per the germline V gene, CDR1 is SGHVS and CDR2 is FQNEAQ. V lost 2 bases, J lost 2 bases, and 13 bases lay in between. As DNA, the CDR3 is TGTGCCAGCAGCTTATACCTGGGGAGGGCTGGAAACACCATATATTTT. This codes for CASSLYLGRAGNTIYF.